The 27 T cell receptor beta chains below all came from one sample that was sequenced in a study of cytomegalovirus exposure and HLA in healthy donors. The PCR had 60 Vbeta and 13 Jbeta primers. TCRdb's copy holds only in-frame clones and misses some; the assay was immunoSEQ multiplex PCR. The sample yields 55,000 to 70,000 clones, roughly four fifths seen once. Sequencing was done on a sample of PBMCs. The receptors come from a human donor in good health.

The chain joins TRBV5-1 to TRBJ2-2; a possible D gene is TRBD1 (6 bases). Trimming cost V 3 bases and J 1 base, with 16 bases left between them. The CDR3 is 17 residues long. Germline CDR1 is SGHRS and CDR2 is YFSETQ. This CDR3 is CASSSEPSTGNTGELFF. The CDR3 region has the DNA TGCGCCAGCAGCTCTGAACCCTCGACAGGGAACACCGGGGAGCTGTTTTTT.

The genes are TRBV7-6 and TRBJ1-2; D might be TRBD1 (5 bases). From germline, CDR1 is SGHVS and CDR2 FNYEAQ. CDR3 size: 15 residues. The V gene lost 0 bases and the J gene lost 4 bases, with 12 bases spanning the gap. CDR3 in amino acids: CASSLAMKGLYGYTF. Here the CDR3 DNA reads TGTGCCAGCAGCTTAGCGATGAAGGGACTCTATGGCTACACCTTC. Complete variable domain (other parts from reference TRBV7-6 and TRBJ1-2): GAGVSQSPRYKVTKRGQDVALRCDPISGHVSLYWYRQALGQGPEFLTYFNYEAQQDKSGLPNDRFSAERPEGSISTLTIQRTEQRDSAMYRCASSLAMKGLYGYTFGSGTRLTVV.

V and J are TRBV15 and TRBJ2-6; D perhaps matches TRBD2 (5 bases). CDR1 LNHNV and CDR2 YYDKDF come from the germline V gene (reference sequence). The CDR3 is 21 residues long. Trimming left V 1 base short and J 1 base short, with 23 bases between. CDR3 bases: TGTGCCACCAGCAGAGGACACAGCGGTGTGGTCGAATCTTCTGGGGCCAACGTCCTGACTTTC. It codes for CATSRGHSGVVESSGANVLTF.

The chain couples TRBV6-5 to TRBJ1-2, with 9 bases fitting TRBD1. CDR1 and CDR2 from the germline V gene are MNHEY and SVGAGI. This CDR3 comprises 14 residues. Germline trimming cut 2 bases from V and 4 bases from J; bases unmatched to any gene: 2. The CDR3: CASSYQDRGYGYTF. CDR3 sequence (DNA): TGTGCCAGCAGTTACCAGGACAGGGGCTATGGCTACACCTTC.

A remark on this clone: Germline and junction disagree at one end, which may indicate a read error. The gene calls are TRBV7-9 and TRBJ1-5, with 9 bases lining up with TRBD1. The V gene's germline CDR1 is SEHNR and CDR2 FQNEAQ (reference sequence). CDR3 size: 16 residues. The CDR3 DNA follows: TGTTCCAGCAGCTCCTGGACAGGGGCCTCTGGGGAGCCCCAGCATTTT. It specifies CSSSSWTGASGEPQHF.

This chain joins TRBV30 and TRBJ1-1; TRBD1 matches 9 bases. Germline lookup yields CDR1 GTSNPN and CDR2 SVGIG (reference sequence). The CDR3 has 13 residues. V trimming: 2 bases; J trimming: 4 bases; junction bases outside the gene matches: 2. The CDR3 coding sequence is TGTGCCTGGAGTACAGGGGGCTTCACTGAAGCTTTCTTT. Protein: CAWSTGGFTEAFF.

The rearrangement joins TRBV6-1 to TRBJ1-2, with D unresolved. V lost 8 bases, J lost 2 bases, and 12 bases lay in between. The germline CDR1 and CDR2 sequences are MNHNS and SASEGT. This CDR3 has 13 residues. CDR3 nucleotides: TGTGCCAGCGCTTGGTCGGGGAACTATGGCTACACCTTC. This encodes CASAWSGNYGYTF.

This chain links TRBV30 with TRBJ1-6, with 9 positions matching TRBD1. The CDR3 loop spans 15 amino acids. V dropped 5 bases and J dropped 8; count of bases not matched to a gene: 10. Per the germline V gene, CDR1 is GTSNPN and CDR2 is SVGIG (reference sequence). CDR3 sequence: CAWGPTGTGYSPLHF. The CDR3 nucleotides read TGTGCCTGGGGTCCAACCGGGACAGGGTATTCACCCCTCCACTTT.

The chain carries TRBV11-2 and TRBJ1-6; the D gene is possibly TRBD1 (5 bases). Germline V gives CDR1 SGHAT, CDR2 FQNNGV. The CDR3 has 14 amino acids. V was cut by 5 bases and J by 7 bases, with 12 bases left in between. In nucleotides, the CDR3 is TGTGCCAGCAGCCTAACAGGAACCAATTCACCCCTCCACTTT. Protein: CASSLTGTNSPLHF.

The gene calls are TRBV6-1 and TRBJ2-7; D is possibly TRBD1 (6 bases). V lost 6 bases and J lost 3, with 18 bases in between. Germline CDR1 is MNHNS and CDR2 is SASEGT. There are 15 residues in the CDR3. CDR3 nucleotide sequence: TGTGCCAGCAGGGAAACGGACAGAGTGTACTACGAGCAGTACTTC. It encodes CASRETDRVYYEQYF.

This chain joins TRBV5-1 and TRBJ2-7; 14 bases align to TRBD2. The CDR3 totals 18 residues. V shed 3 bases, J shed 1 base, and the junction held 9 bases outside the gene matches. Looked up from germline, CDR1 is SGHRS and CDR2 is YFSETQ. The CDR3 protein is CASSYGTSGSTISYEQYF. CDR3 nucleotide sequence: TGCGCCAGCAGCTACGGGACTAGCGGGAGCACAATTTCCTACGAGCAGTACTTC.

V is TRBV5-6 and J is TRBJ1-1; 7 nucleotides align to TRBD1. The germline gives CDR1 SGHDT, CDR2 YYEEEE. V trimming: 1 base; J trimming: 1 base; junction bases outside the gene matches: 4. This CDR3 spans 15 amino acids. CDR3 nucleotides: TGTGCCAGCAGCTTGTTGGGACAGCGGAACACTGAAGCTTTCTTT. Translation gives CASSLLGQRNTEAFF.

The V and J genes are TRBV15 and TRBJ1-1; perhaps TRBD1 as D (6 bases). This CDR3 contains 13 residues. The V gene lost 5 bases and the J gene lost 4 bases, with 11 bases spanning the gap. CDR1 LNHNV and CDR2 YYDKDF come from the germline V gene (reference sequence). CDR3 sequence: CATSRDIATEAFF. The CDR3 DNA reads TGTGCCACCAGCCGGGACATCGCCACTGAAGCTTTCTTT.

The rearrangement uses TRBV7-2 and TRBJ2-2; 16 bases are shared with TRBD2. J lost 10 bases, V lost 5 bases, and 4 bases had no gene match. The CDR3 has 15 residues. Germline V gives CDR1 SGHTA, CDR2 FQGNSA. The CDR3 nucleotides read TGTGCCAGCAGCCTAGGGACTAGCGGGGGGGTGGAGCTGTTTTTT. Translation: CASSLGTSGGVELFF.

The chain is built from TRBV7-3 and TRBJ1-3, with no clear D. Germline CDR1 and CDR2: SGHTA and FQGTGA. V lost 2 bases, J lost 0 bases, and 11 bases lay in between. The length of the CDR3 is 16 residues. The CDR3 bases are TGTGCCAGCAGCTTATTGGGCACAAACTCTGGAAACACCATATATTTT. This codes for CASSLLGTNSGNTIYF.

CDR3 region: CASSLRLAVNNEQFF. DNA for the CDR3: TGCGCCAGCAGCCTCAGACTAGCGGTGAACAATGAGCAGTTCTTC. V is TRBV4-1 and J is TRBJ2-1, with TRBD2 matching 9 bases. This CDR3 is built from 15 residues. Trimming took 4 bases from V and 5 from J; bases not matched to a gene: 6. Germline loops: CDR1 MGHRA, CDR2 YSYEKL.

This chain uses TRBV7-2 with TRBJ2-5; D is possibly TRBD2 (5 bases). The CDR3 sequence is 15 residues long. V lost 1 base and J 2 bases, leaving 11 bases between the germline ends. The V gene's germline CDR1 is SGHTA and CDR2 FQGNSA. In DNA form, the CDR3 reads TGTGCCAGCAGCTTAGGAGCTAGCTTGCAAGAGACCCAGTACTTC. Its translation is CASSLGASLQETQYF.

The chain combines TRBV7-9 with TRBJ2-2, with D perhaps TRBD1 (6 bases). The CDR3 has 14 amino acids. V shed 5 bases and J shed 5 bases, with 12 bases lying between them. The germline V gene encodes CDR1 SEHNR and CDR2 FQNEAQ (reference sequence). CDR3 loop: CASSIHRETGELFF. The CDR3 nucleotides are TGTGCCAGCAGCATACACAGGGAGACCGGGGAGCTGTTTTTT.

The chain carries TRBV4-1 and TRBJ2-1; 15 bases are a match to TRBD2. Trimming at V came to 4 bases and at J to 5 bases, leaving 3 bases not matched to a gene. CDR3 length: 16 amino acids. Germline CDR1 is MGHRA and CDR2 is YSYEKL. The CDR3 bases are TGCGCCAGCAGCCGAGGACTAGCGGGAGGGGACAATGAGCAGTTCTTC. Protein: CASSRGLAGGDNEQFF.

V gene TRBV30 combines with J gene TRBJ2-7; D gene unclear. The germline V and J ends were trimmed by 6 bases and 1 base, with 13 bases remaining between them. The CDR3 contains 13 residues. CDR1 is GTSNPN and CDR2 is SVGIG in the germline V gene (reference sequence). CDR3 coding DNA: TGTGCCTGTATGCGATCTGGTTCCTACGAGCAGTACTTC. It codes for CACMRSGSYEQYF.

The V gene is TRBV30, the J gene TRBJ1-2; D is unclear. Germline lookup yields CDR1 GTSNPN and CDR2 SVGIG (reference sequence). The CDR3 length is 13 residues. The V and J ends lost 5 bases and 3 bases respectively, with 13 bases between them. In DNA, the CDR3 is TGTGCCTGGTCGAAAGGGAGGGACTATGGCTACACCTTC. Protein product: CAWSKGRDYGYTF.

The rearrangement joins TRBV7-2 to TRBJ2-2; D may be TRBD2 (5 bases). The germline V gene encodes CDR1 SGHTA and CDR2 FQGNSA. This CDR3 has 15 amino acids. V lost 1 base to trimming and J lost 4 bases, with 10 bases between them. CDR3 protein: CASSLEFGGTGELFF. CDR3 coding DNA: TGTGCCAGCAGCTTAGAGTTTGGAGGCACCGGGGAGCTGTTTTTT.

The chain carries TRBV7-2 and TRBJ2-5; 8 bases are shared with TRBD2. With the DNA end fitting TRBJ2-7 better, the J assignment may be wrong. Germline CDR1 is SGHTA and CDR2 is FQGNSA. This CDR3 is 16 amino acids long. The CDR3 sequence: CASSLRLAGSSYEQYF. In nucleotides, the CDR3 is TGTGCCAGCAGCTTAAGATTAGCGGGGAGCTCCTACGAGCAGTACTTC.

This rearrangement joins TRBV12-2 to TRBJ2-7; the table assigns TRBD2, which was not confirmed against the DNA. TRBV12-2 is assigned pseudogene status. The CDR3 consists of 17 residues. The CDR3 is CASRLATAGTDSYEQYF. In DNA, the CDR3 is TGTGCAAGTCGCTTAGCGACCGCGGGGACGGACTCCTACGAGCAGTACTTC.

This chain joins TRBV5-6 and TRBJ2-1, with D tentatively TRBD2 (5 bases). This CDR3 has 16 residues. V gave up 1 base and J gave up 4 bases, with 15 bases separating them. Germline CDR1 SGHDT, CDR2 YYEEEE. Here the CDR3 DNA reads TGTGCCAGCAGCTTGATAGCGACGAGATATTACAATGAGCAGTTCTTC. Its protein is CASSLIATRYYNEQFF.

This clone was seen once. The chain carries TRBV27 and TRBJ1-5, with D possibly being TRBD1 (6 bases). The ends were cut back, 4 bases at V and 3 bases at J, with 13 bases in the middle. This CDR3 is built from 15 residues. Germline CDR1 and CDR2: MNHEY and SMNVEV (reference sequence). The CDR3: CASSSARQANQPQHF. The CDR3 DNA sequence: TGTGCCAGCAGTTCAGCCCGACAGGCCAATCAGCCCCAGCATTTT.

The rearrangement joins TRBV13 to TRBJ2-3; 7 bases match TRBD2. Germline V CDR1 and CDR2: PRHDT, FYEKMQ (reference sequence). Trimming at V came to 3 bases and at J to 2 bases, leaving 14 bases not matched to a gene. The CDR3 is 18 amino acids. The CDR3 DNA reads TGTGCCAGCAGCTTCTTCTCGGGGGGTTCGTTCCCCACAGATACGCAGTATTTT. Amino acid sequence: CASSFFSGGSFPTDTQYF. Full variable domain (missing parts from reference TRBV13 and TRBJ2-3): AAGVIQSPRHLIKEKRETATLKCYPIPRHDTVYWYQQGPGQDPQFLISFYEKMQSDKGSIPDRFSAQQFSDYHSELNMSSLELGDSALYFCASSFFSGGSFPTDTQYFGPGTRLTVL.